A single sample gave rise to the 19 T cell receptor beta chains below, sequenced in a study of blood T cell repertoires in COVID-19. Here immunoSEQ multiplex PCR was the method, and the copy in TCRdb shows in-frame clones only, minus some. There are 250,000 to 350,000 clones in the sample; around 90% occur only once, and less than 3% lies in the top ten. The source material was PBMCs or T cells enriched from blood (not recorded which). The receptors come from a woman in her forties or fifties who had recovered from COVID-19.

The chain employs TRBV9 and TRBJ1-6; 9 nucleotides align to TRBD1. Germline lookup yields CDR1 SGDLS and CDR2 YYNGEE. The V and J ends lost 4 bases and 8 bases, in that order; junction bases with no gene match: 7. The CDR3 sequence is 15 residues long. CDR3 nucleotides: TGTGCCAGCAGCCCGCGGGACAGGGAGCATTCACCCCTCCACTTT. Its translation is CASSPRDREHSPLHF.

This chain uses TRBV9 with TRBJ2-5; 10 bases are shared with TRBD2. Trimming at V came to 4 bases and at J to 5 bases, leaving 14 bases not matched to a gene. Germline values: CDR1 SGDLS, CDR2 YYNGEE. The CDR3 consists of 17 residues. CDR3 sequence: CASSPIGLAGAGETQYF. The CDR3 DNA follows: TGTGCCAGCAGCCCCATTGGCCTAGCGGGAGCGGGTGAGACCCAGTACTTC.

The table lists this clone with a count of one. J is TRBJ1-2 and V is TRBV6-5, with 9 bases identical to TRBD1. Germline values: CDR1 MNHEY, CDR2 SVGAGI. The J segment lost 4 bases and the V segment lost 5 bases, leaving 5 bases of the junction unmatched. The CDR3 has 14 amino acids. The CDR3 bases are TGTGCCAGCAGTAACAGGGGGCAGGGCTATGGCTACACCTTC. Protein: CASSNRGQGYGYTF.

V and J are TRBV7-8 and TRBJ2-1; a possible D gene is TRBD2 (6 bases). This CDR3 contains 15 residues. CDR1 is SGHVS, CDR2 FQNEAQ, per germline. Trimming stripped 1 base from V and 9 bases from J, with 16 bases between. The CDR3 reads CASSLVGTGGIEQFF. The DNA for the CDR3 is TGTGCCAGCAGCTTAGTAGGGACTGGAGGGATTGAGCAGTTCTTC. Full variable domain (rest looked up from reference TRBV7-8 and TRBJ2-1): GAGVSQSPRYKVAKRGQDVALRCDPISGHVSLFWYQQALGQGPEFLTYFQNEAQLDKSGLPSDRFFAERPEGSVSTLKIQRTQQEDSAVYLCASSLVGTGGIEQFFGPGTRLTVL.

This clone turned up a few times. The genes are TRBV6-6 and TRBJ1-2, with 8 bases identical to TRBD1. This CDR3 comprises 13 residues. Germline CDR1 and CDR2: MNHNY and SVGAGI (reference sequence). With 7 bases clipped from V and 8 bases from J, the junction kept 9 bases outside the gene matches. CDR3: CASNPDRAGGYTF. CDR3 nucleotide sequence: TGTGCCAGCAATCCGGACAGGGCCGGGGGCTACACCTTC.

The rearrangement uses TRBV6-6 and TRBJ1-5; the match to TRBD1 covers 9 bases. Germline lookup yields CDR1 MNHNY and CDR2 SVGAGI (reference sequence). V was clipped by 0 bases and J by 7 bases; unmatched bases: 7. This CDR3 contains 16 residues. The CDR3 region is CASSYSKTGGEQPQHF. Here the CDR3 DNA reads TGTGCCAGCAGTTACTCTAAAACAGGGGGCGAACAGCCCCAGCATTTT.

The J gene is TRBJ2-3, the V gene TRBV30; 11 bases line up with TRBD2. The CDR3 has 15 residues. V gave up 0 bases and J gave up 1 base; unmatched junction bases: 0. The V gene's germline CDR1 is GTSNPN and CDR2 SVGIG (reference sequence). The CDR3: CAWSVLAGGTDTQYF. The DNA of the CDR3 is TGTGCCTGGAGTGTACTAGCGGGAGGCACAGATACGCAGTATTTT.

Only one count was recorded for this clone. The chain recombines TRBV7-8 with TRBJ2-1; 15 nucleotides align to TRBD2. The trim removed 5 bases at V and 10 bases at J, leaving 9 bases unmatched. The V gene's germline CDR1 is SGHVS and CDR2 FQNEAQ. The CDR3 is 16 amino acids. CDR3 bases: TGTGCCAGCAGCCCTCACTGGGGACTAGCGGGAGGCGAGCAGTTCTTC. Translating it yields CASSPHWGLAGGEQFF.

The CDR3: CASSGTLNSGNTIYF. Written as DNA, the CDR3 is TGTGCCAGCTCCGGGACATTAAACTCTGGAAACACCATATATTTT. V is TRBV18 and J is TRBJ1-3; D possibly corresponds to TRBD1 (6 bases). The CDR3 is 15 residues long. The germline V and J ends were trimmed by 6 bases and 0 bases, with 12 bases remaining between them. Germline loops: CDR1 KGHSH, CDR2 LQKENI.

The genes are TRBV19 and TRBJ2-7, with 8 bases lining up with TRBD1. Germline V lookup: CDR1 LNHDA, CDR2 SQIVND (reference sequence). With 6 bases clipped from V and 3 bases from J, the junction kept 10 bases outside the gene matches. CDR3 size: 15 residues. CDR3 nucleotides: TGTGCCAGTAGAGGGGACAGGACAGGGAGCTACGAGCAGTACTTC. Translating gives CASRGDRTGSYEQYF. The complete variable domain, with remaining parts taken from reference TRBV19 and TRBJ2-7, reads DGGITQSPKYLFRKEGQNVTLSCEQNLNHDAMYWYRQDPGQGLRLIYYSQIVNDFQKGDIAEGYSVSREKKESFPLTVTSAQKNPTAFYLCASRGDRTGSYEQYFGPGTRLTVT.

V usage is TRBV19 and J usage is TRBJ2-1; 11 nucleotides line up with TRBD1. V shed 8 bases, J shed 4 bases, and the junction held 4 bases outside the gene matches. This CDR3 has 14 amino acids. Germline values: CDR1 LNHDA, CDR2 SQIVND (reference sequence). In DNA, the CDR3 is TGTGCCAGTCACGGACAGGGGGCTTACAATGAGCAGTTCTTC. It codes for CASHGQGAYNEQFF.

Of note for this clone: At one end the junction does not follow the germline gene, possibly because of a read error. The rearrangement uses TRBV4-3 and TRBJ1-1; 10 nucleotides align to TRBD1. Germline V gene data show CDR1 as LGHNA and CDR2 as YSLEER. This CDR3 spans 15 amino acids. The chain's CDR3 is CASSQALTGGTEAFF. CDR3 DNA sequence: TGCGCCAGCAGCCAGGCATTGACAGGGGGCACTGAGGCTTTCTTT.

The V call is TRBV27, the J call TRBJ1-2, with D possibly being TRBD1 (6 bases). The V end lost 5 bases, the J end lost 3 bases, and 13 bases lay between the germline ends. Germline V gives CDR1 MNHEY, CDR2 SMNVEV (reference sequence). CDR3 length: 14 residues. The CDR3 loop reads CASSTGWGDYGYTF. In DNA form, the CDR3 reads TGTGCCAGCAGTACAGGGTGGGGTGACTATGGCTACACCTTC.

The chain carries TRBV18 and TRBJ2-5; 7 positions match TRBD2. The CDR3 is 15 residues long. V lost 2 bases to trimming and J lost 2 bases; unmatched junction nucleotides: 5. CDR1 KGHSH and CDR2 LQKENI come from the germline V gene. The CDR3 spells CASSPSAGLQETQYF. CDR3 in DNA: TGTGCCAGCTCACCATCAGCGGGACTACAAGAGACCCAGTACTTC.

This clone appeared a few times. The chain employs TRBV16 and TRBJ2-2; D possibly corresponds to TRBD1 (6 bases). The CDR3 covers 15 residues. The V gene lost 2 bases and the J gene lost 5 bases, with 12 bases spanning the gap. Looked up from germline, CDR1 is KGHSY and CDR2 is FQNENV. The CDR3 here is CASSQVEGETGELFF. CDR3 DNA: TGTGCCAGCAGCCAAGTTGAGGGGGAGACCGGGGAGCTGTTTTTT. Supplemented by reference TRBV16 and TRBJ2-2, the full variable domain reads GEEVAQTPKHLVRGEGQKAKLYCAPIKGHSYVFWYQQVLKNEFKFLISFQNENVFDETGMPKERFSAKCLPNSPCSLEIQATKLEDSAVYFCASSQVEGETGELFFGEGSRLTVL.

CDR3 DNA: TGTGCCAGTAGCACGAAGCCTCCGACCTACAATGAGCAGTTCTTC. It encodes CASSTKPPTYNEQFF. The chain recombines TRBV19 with TRBJ2-1; D not certain. The V end lost 6 bases, the J end lost 2 bases, and 14 bases lay between the germline ends. Germline V lookup: CDR1 LNHDA, CDR2 SQIVND (reference sequence). This CDR3 has 15 residues.

As DNA, the CDR3 is TGTGCCAGTAGCACAGGGGGGGTCACTGAAGCTTTCTTT. Amino acids: CASSTGGVTEAFF. The rearrangement joins TRBV19 to TRBJ1-1; 8 bases are a match to TRBD1. The CDR3 spans 13 residues. V lost 6 bases, J lost 4 bases, and 4 bases stayed unmatched. Germline V gives CDR1 LNHDA, CDR2 SQIVND (reference sequence).

This chain links TRBV18 with TRBJ1-4; no reliable D call. Germline V gene lookup returns CDR1 KGHSH and CDR2 LQKENI. The V end lost 3 bases, the J end lost 8 bases, and 16 bases lay between the germline ends. The CDR3 loop spans 15 amino acids. The CDR3 region has the DNA TGTGCCAGCTCACCCCAGAAACGTGACGGGGAAAAACTGTTTTTT. Amino acids: CASSPQKRDGEKLFF. Complete variable domain (other parts from reference TRBV18 and TRBJ1-4): NAGVMQNPRHLVRRRGQEARLRCSPMKGHSHVYWYRQLPEEGLKFMVYLQKENIIDESGMPKERFSAEFPKEGPSILRIQQVVRGDSAAYFCASSPQKRDGEKLFFGSGTQLSVL.

This clone was detected once. The rearrangement uses TRBV5-1 and TRBJ2-7, with 7 bases lining up with TRBD1. Trimming at V came to 4 bases and at J to 1 base, leaving 5 bases not matched to a gene. This CDR3 region has 14 residues. CDR1 and CDR2 from the germline V gene are SGHRS and YFSETQ. The CDR3: CASSIQGPSYEQYF. The CDR3 coding sequence is TGCGCCAGCAGCATACAGGGGCCGTCCTACGAGCAGTACTTC.